This is a list of T cell receptor beta chains from one sample in a study of blood T cell repertoires in COVID-19. Sequenced by immunoSEQ multiplex PCR; TCRdb stores in-frame clones only, minus some. Here the sample spans 160,000 or so clones, about four fifths being singletons. Material: PBMCs or T cells enriched from blood (not recorded which). The source is a woman aged 55-70 years who had recovered from COVID-19. CDR3s include the opening cysteine and the closing phenylalanine or tryptophan. A D gene is named only where the DNA matches it firmly. Not every row has a clone size; where given, it reads once, few, many or a size class.

j_gene | abundance | v_gene | d_gene | CDR3aa | CDR3nt
TRBJ1-4 | . | TRBV18 | . | CASSPRAQGNLATNEKLFF | TGTGCCAGCTCACCACGGGCCCAGGGTAATTTGGCAACTAATGAAAAACTGTTTTTT
TRBJ2-1 | few | TRBV30 | TRBD1 | CAWSPNTGGSRFF | TGTGCCTGGAGTCCTAATACAGGGGGCTCTCGGTTCTTC
TRBJ1-3 | . | TRBV5-1 | . | CASSLGASGGGNTIYF | TGCGCCAGCAGCTTGGGAGCCTCTGGGGGGGGAAACACCATATATTTT
TRBJ1-4 | . | TRBV2 | . | CASRVRAGQSEKLFF | TGTGCCAGCAGGGTCCGGGCAGGGCAGAGTGAAAAACTGTTTTTT
TRBJ2-5 | . | TRBV3-1/TRBV3-2 | TRBD1 | CASRQLPGQGNQETQYF | TGTGCCAGCAGACAGTTACCGGGACAGGGAAACCAAGAGACCCAGTACTTC
TRBJ2-5 | . | TRBV24-1 | . | CATSDLIGGRETQYF | TGTGCCACCAGTGATTTGATTGGGGGCCGGGAGACCCAGTACTTC
TRBJ1-2 | . | TRBV9 | TRBD1 | CASSARQGAFYGYTF | TGTGCCAGCAGCGCACGACAGGGGGCTTTCTATGGCTACACCTTC
TRBJ1-6 | . | TRBV29-1 | TRBD1 | CSFLVTDRGRSIPPKIYNSPLHF | TGCAGCTTCTTGGTTACCGACAGGGGACGGAGTATCCCCCCGAAAATTTATAATTCACCCCTCCACTTT
TRBJ1-6 | . | TRBV30 | . | CAWSPGQGSPLHF | TGTGCCTGGAGTCCTGGGCAGGGTTCACCCCTCCACTTT
TRBJ1-6 | once | TRBV6-1 | TRBD1 | CASSEKTGDGSPLHF | TGTGCCAGCAGTGAAAAGACAGGGGATGGTTCACCCCTCCACTTT
TRBJ1-3 | . | TRBV9 | TRBD1 | CASSVSGTGLNPGNTIYF | TGTGCCAGCAGCGTATCCGGGACAGGGTTGAATCCTGGAAACACCATATATTTT
TRBJ1-1 | . | TRBV5-6 | TRBD1 | CASSLGDRGHTEAFF | TGTGCCAGCAGCCTGGGGGACAGGGGGCATACTGAAGCTTTCTTT
TRBJ1-1 | . | TRBV27 | TRBD1 | CASSLTGVITEAFF | TGTGCCAGCAGTTTAACAGGGGTGATAACTGAAGCTTTCTTT
TRBJ2-3 | . | TRBV6-4 | TRBD2 | CASSRSGGTDTQYF | TGTGCCAGCAGTCGTAGCGGGGGGACAGATACGCAGTATTTT
TRBJ2-3 | . | TRBV5-1 | TRBD2 | CASSLSPAGGGEDTQYF | TGCGCCAGCAGCTTGTCCCCTGCGGGGGGAGGTGAAGATACGCAGTATTTT
TRBJ2-1 | . | TRBV3-1/TRBV3-2 | TRBD2 | CASSHAGGSNEQFF | TGTGCCAGCAGCCACGCGGGGGGATCCAATGAGCAGTTCTTC
TRBJ2-3 | . | TRBV3-1/TRBV3-2 | TRBD2 | CASSQESGGVRDTQYF | TGTGCCAGCAGCCAAGAAAGCGGGGGGGTGAGGGATACGCAGTATTTT
TRBJ1-3 | . | TRBV19 | . | CASSRAQGSGNTIYF | TGTGCCAGTAGTAGGGCACAGGGTTCTGGAAACACCATATATTTT
TRBJ2-3 | . | TRBV18 | TRBD2 | CASSFLAGDTDTQYF | TGTGCCAGCTCATTCCTAGCGGGGGACACAGATACGCAGTATTTT
TRBJ2-7 | . | TRBV5-6 | . | CASSIGLGSYEQYF | TGTGCCAGCAGCATTGGACTGGGGTCCTACGAGCAGTACTTC
TRBJ2-3 | . | TRBV13 | TRBD2 | CASSLGLAVTDTQYF | TGTGCCAGCAGCCTGGGACTAGCGGTTACAGATACGCAGTATTTT
TRBJ2-7 | . | TRBV29-1 | TRBD1 | CSVEEGDRGEQYF | TGCAGCGTTGAAGAAGGGGACAGGGGTGAGCAGTACTTC
TRBJ2-2 | . | TRBV5-1 | . | CASSLVAGPTGELFF | TGCGCCAGCAGCTTGGTCGCGGGGCCCACCGGGGAGCTGTTTTTT
TRBJ1-1 | . | TRBV29-1 | . | CSAPEGPGAFF | TGCAGCGCACCCGAAGGGCCGGGGGCTTTCTTT
TRBJ2-1 | . | TRBV15 | . | CATSREYGEQFF | TGTGCCACCAGCAGAGAATACGGTGAGCAGTTCTTC
TRBJ1-1 | . | TRBV4-2 | TRBD1 | CASTDRGKGTEAFF | TGTGCCAGCACCGACAGGGGAAAAGGCACTGAAGCTTTCTTT
TRBJ2-5 | . | TRBV2 | . | CASSVQGASQETQYF | TGTGCCAGCAGTGTACAGGGCGCCTCTCAAGAGACCCAGTACTTC
TRBJ2-7 | . | TRBV20-1 | TRBD2 | CSASGTSGGAGYEQYF | TGCAGTGCTAGTGGGACTAGCGGGGGGGCCGGTTACGAGCAGTACTTC
TRBJ1-1 | few | TRBV4-2 | . | CASSQGAMNTEAFF | TGTGCCAGCAGCCAAGGGGCAATGAACACTGAAGCTTTCTTT
TRBJ2-5 | few | TRBV2 | TRBD2 | CASSQGSGGLRETQYF | TGTGCCAGCTCCCAAGGTAGCGGGGGGTTAAGAGAGACCCAGTACTTC
TRBJ2-3 | . | TRBV30 | . | CAWSPVNTQYF | TGTGCCTGGAGCCCGGTGAATACGCAGTATTTT
TRBJ2-1 | . | TRBV7-7 | . | CASSPRPGSYNEQFF | TGTGCCAGCAGCCCAAGGCCCGGGTCCTACAATGAGCAGTTCTTC
TRBJ2-5 | . | TRBV6-1 | TRBD1 | CASSEARTGGTETQYF | TGTGCCAGCAGTGAAGCGCGGACAGGGGGTACAGAGACCCAGTACTTC
TRBJ1-6 | once | TRBV30 | TRBD1 | CAWEDRGDSPLHF | TGTGCCTGGGAGGACAGGGGCGATTCACCCCTCCACTTT